The next 25 T cell receptor beta chains were all read from a single sample in a study of CD8 T cells in ankylosing spondylitis. For these receptors, no antigen is known. Whole-study findings and limits: Ankylosing spondylitis blood appeared to carry a characteristic TCR beta motif of 7 or 8 highly homologous variants.

TCRdb recomputed calls from the 5' RACE reads with MiXCR, one row per CDR3 protein. The sample includes 200,000 to 250,000 distinct CDR3 sequences, 7% to 8% of them seen just once. Material: blood, either unsorted or a sorted T cell fraction (not recorded which). Receptors were obtained from a male donor with ankylosing spondylitis.

Of note for this clonotype: A much larger clone sits a single nucleotide away, making a read error possible. This chain connects TRBV20-1 to TRBJ2-1, with 7 nucleotides matching TRBD1. In germline, CDR1 is DFQATT, CDR2 SNEGSKA (reference sequence). This CDR3 is built from 12 residues. The CDR3 reads CSAGDSYNERFF. CDR3 bases: TGCAGTGCTGGGGACAGTTACAATGAGCGGTTCTTC.

Ten or more counts support this clonotype. The rearrangement uses TRBV4-2 and TRBJ2-7; D is ambiguous. The CDR3 sequence is 13 residues long. CDR1 and CDR2 from the germline V gene are LGHNA and YNFKEQ. Trimming cost V 0 bases and J 4 bases, with 7 bases left between them. CDR3 loop: CASSQDLGYEQYF. In nucleotides, the CDR3 is TGTGCCAGCAGCCAAGATTTGGGTTACGAGCAGTACTTC.

This clonotype has just a few counts. The chain uses TRBV7-2 and TRBJ2-7; tentative D call: TRBD2 (7 bases). The CDR3 length is 15 residues. V gave up 4 bases and J gave up 1 base, with 14 bases separating them. Germline V gene sequence: CDR1 SGHTA, CDR2 FQGNSA. This chain's CDR3 is CASSSGGGPSYEQYF. CDR3 bases: TGTGCCAGCAGCTCGGGGGGCGGCCCTTCCTACGAGCAGTACTTC.

In its sample, this clonotype ranks as medium-sized (0.01 to 0.1%). The chain couples TRBV5-1 to TRBJ1-5, with TRBD1 as a possible D gene (5 bases). Germline V lookup: CDR1 SGHRS, CDR2 YFSETQ. V lost 3 bases and J lost 0, with 13 bases in between. This CDR3 has 16 amino acids. This CDR3 is CASSYRGPYSNQPQHF. The CDR3 DNA reads TGCGCCAGCAGCTACCGGGGACCCTATAGCAATCAGCCCCAGCATTTT.

The CDR3, as DNA: TGTGCCAGCAGCTTAGGGCGGACTGGTCCATGGGCCCAGTACTTC. Residues: CASSLGRTGPWAQYF. This chain links TRBV7-8 with TRBJ2-5; possibly TRBD2 for D (5 bases). Germline V gene sequence: CDR1 SGHVS, CDR2 FQNEAQ. Trimming stripped 1 base from V and 9 bases from J, with 18 bases between. The CDR3 loop spans 15 amino acids.

This clonotype was detected many times. This chain uses TRBV4-2 with TRBJ1-1; D is uncertain. The germline V gene has CDR1 LGHNA and CDR2 YNFKEQ. CDR3 length: 14 residues. Trimming removed 3 bases at V and 6 bases at J, with 14 bases between. CDR3 nucleotide sequence: TGTGCCAGCAGCCAGCTGACGGGTGGCTCTGAAGCTTTCTTT. This gives the protein CASSQLTGGSEAFF.

This clonotype showed up many times. The rearrangement links TRBV20-1 to TRBJ2-1, with D possibly TRBD2 on 6 matching bases. Germline values: CDR1 DFQATT, CDR2 SNEGSKA (reference sequence). Trimming took 1 base from V and 8 from J, leaving 18 bases between them. The CDR3 loop spans 15 amino acids. The CDR3 region is CSARGLAGLGYEQFF. CDR3 in DNA: TGCAGTGCTAGAGGGCTGGCGGGACTTGGGTATGAGCAGTTCTTC.

This clonotype was seen ten or more times. CDR3 amino acids: CASTRTGSTEAFF. Here the CDR3 DNA reads TGTGCCAGCACCCGGACAGGGAGCACTGAAGCTTTCTTT. The chain links TRBV6-2 or TRBV6-3 to TRBJ1-1; 8 bases match TRBD1. The V gene end was trimmed by 7 bases and the J gene end by 4 bases; junction bases not matched to a gene: 5. The germline V gene has CDR1 MNHEY and CDR2 SVGEGT. The CDR3 length is 13 residues.

This clonotype was found many times. The chain employs TRBV6-1 and TRBJ1-2; 9 bases align to TRBD1. The CDR3 covers 17 residues. J was trimmed by 2 bases and V by 7 bases; bases with no gene match: 14. The germline V gene has CDR1 MNHNS and CDR2 SASEGT. The CDR3 DNA reads as TGTGCCAGCACCAAAAACCGGGACAGGGATGTCAACTATGGCTACACCTTC. Translating gives CASTKNRDRDVNYGYTF.

This clonotype was observed at least ten times. The chain's CDR3 is CASSPYHRGVDYNEQFF. The CDR3 DNA reads TGTGCCAGCAGCCCATACCATAGGGGAGTCGACTACAATGAGCAGTTCTTC. The chain uses TRBV6-1 and TRBJ2-1; either TRBD1 or TRBD2 may fit D (5 bases each). CDR1 and CDR2 from the germline V gene are MNHNS and SASEGT. The CDR3 spans 17 residues. V shed 6 bases and J shed 3 bases, with 21 bases lying between them.

The table lists this clonotype with many counts. This CDR3 reads CASEGGHYNEQFF. The CDR3 DNA follows: TGTGCCAGCGAGGGGGGGCACTACAATGAGCAGTTCTTC. The chain recombines TRBV11-2 with TRBJ2-1; D is possibly TRBD2 (7 bases). Germline V gene data show CDR1 as SGHAT and CDR2 as FQNNGV. The V end was cut by 8 bases, the J end by 3 bases, with 11 bases between. The CDR3 has 13 amino acids.

This clonotype was picked up many times. V gene TRBV4-1 combines with J gene TRBJ1-6; D possibly corresponds to TRBD1 (6 bases). The V gene's germline CDR1 is MGHRA and CDR2 YSYEKL. CDR3 length: 17 amino acids. V lost 5 bases and J 1 base, leaving 15 bases between the germline ends. CDR3 protein: CASSRGPGESYNSPLHF. DNA for the CDR3: TGCGCCAGCAGCAGAGGCCCAGGGGAATCCTATAATTCACCCCTCCACTTT.

This clonotype has only a few counts. The chain has TRBV7-6 and TRBJ2-1; D is uncertain. V was trimmed by 2 bases and J by 8 bases, leaving 10 bases between them. This CDR3 contains 13 residues. From germline, CDR1 is SGHVS and CDR2 FNYEAQ. CDR3 in amino acids: CASSLMAFHEQFF. In DNA form, the CDR3 reads TGTGCCAGCAGCTTAATGGCTTTCCATGAGCAGTTCTTC.

This clonotype came up many times. The rearrangement uses TRBV27 and TRBJ1-1; D unclear. The germline CDR1 and CDR2 sequences are MNHEY and SMNVEV (reference sequence). V lost 0 bases and J 3 bases, leaving 11 bases between the germline ends. CDR3 length: 15 amino acids. The CDR3 DNA reads as TGTGCCAGCAGTTTATCGTCACCGAGTTACACTGAAGCTTTCTTT. This codes for CASSLSSPSYTEAFF.

This clonotype showed up many times. The chain links TRBV6-5 to TRBJ2-1; 10 positions agree with TRBD2. The CDR3 runs to 19 residues. Germline V lookup: CDR1 MNHEY, CDR2 SVGAGI. The trim removed 1 base at V and 5 bases at J, leaving 14 bases unmatched. The CDR3 sequence: CASSYYVLAGTTLNNEQFF. Written as DNA, the CDR3 is TGTGCCAGCAGTTACTATGTACTAGCGGGAACTACCCTGAACAATGAGCAGTTCTTC.

The sample holds many counts of this clonotype. J is TRBJ1-1 and V is TRBV7-8; D gene uncertain. The CDR3 extends over 14 amino acids. Looked up from germline, CDR1 is SGHVS and CDR2 is FQNEAQ. Trimming pared 1 base from V and 3 bases from J, leaving 9 bases between. The CDR3 reads CASSLVLGDTEAFF. DNA of the CDR3: TGTGCCAGCAGCTTAGTTTTGGGCGACACTGAAGCTTTCTTT.

This clonotype was seen at least ten times. J is TRBJ1-1 and V is TRBV13; D is unclear. The CDR3 contains 11 residues. The germline V and J ends were trimmed by 4 bases and 7 bases, with 7 bases remaining between them. CDR1 is PRHDT and CDR2 is FYEKMQ in the germline V gene (reference sequence). This CDR3 reads CASSSHGEAFF. In DNA form, the CDR3 reads TGTGCCAGCAGCTCACACGGTGAAGCTTTCTTT.

This chain connects TRBV30 to TRBJ1-2; D unclear. The V gene's germline CDR1 is GTSNPN and CDR2 SVGIG (reference sequence). V lost 8 bases, J lost 2 bases, and 9 bases lay in between. The CDR3 totals 11 residues. The CDR3 here is CAGENNYGYTF. The CDR3 DNA reads as TGTGCCGGAGAGAACAACTATGGCTACACCTTC.

This clonotype was counted between two and nine times. The chain combines TRBV27 with TRBJ1-5; 8 bases match TRBD1. This CDR3 comprises 14 residues. Unmatched junction bases numbered 4, after V lost 3 bases and J lost 6 bases. CDR1 MNHEY and CDR2 SMNVEV come from the germline V gene (reference sequence). CDR3 nucleotides: TGTGCCAGCAGTTTTGACAGGGGACGTCAGCCCCAGCATTTT. Amino acid sequence: CASSFDRGRQPQHF.

This clonotype appeared many times. The rearrangement uses TRBV9 and TRBJ2-3; D gene uncertain. The CDR3 length is 13 residues. Per the germline V gene, CDR1 is SGDLS and CDR2 is YYNGEE. Trimming left V 2 bases short and J 6 bases short, with 10 bases between. DNA for the CDR3: TGTGCCAGCAGCGTCATCACTCCCGATACGCAGTATTTT. Its translation is CASSVITPDTQYF.

This clonotype was recorded many times. The CDR3 DNA sequence: TGTGCCATCAGCCGGGACAGGGGCTACAATGAGCAGTTCTTC. Amino acid sequence: CAISRDRGYNEQFF. This chain joins TRBV10-3 and TRBJ2-1; 10 bases align to TRBD1. Trimming removed 6 bases from V and 3 bases from J; junction bases left unmatched: 2. There are 14 residues in the CDR3. Germline V lookup: CDR1 ENHRY, CDR2 SYGVKD.

This clonotype was recorded many times. The chain has TRBV6-2 or TRBV6-3 and TRBJ1-1; D not certain. The CDR3 runs 17 residues. The V end was cut by 3 bases, the J end by 2 bases, with 19 bases between. Germline-derived CDR1 and CDR2 are MNHEY and SVGEGT. CDR3 coding DNA: TGTGCCAGCAGTTATCCTCTAATGACGGGTAACAACACTGAAGCTTTCTTT. As protein: CASSYPLMTGNNTEAFF.

This chain connects TRBV6-6 to TRBJ1-5; no clear D. The CDR3 runs to 13 residues. The germline V gene has CDR1 MNHNY and CDR2 SVGAGI (reference sequence). Trimming removed 9 bases at V and 1 base at J, with 10 bases between. The DNA of the CDR3 is TGTGCCAGTAATATAGGGAGCAATCAGCCCCAGCATTTT. Translated, it gives CASNIGSNQPQHF.

This clonotype came up many times. J is TRBJ2-2 and V is TRBV4-3; 9 bases fit TRBD1. CDR1 LGHNA and CDR2 YSLEER come from the germline V gene. V dropped 4 bases and J dropped 5; count of bases not matched to a gene: 5. The CDR3 sequence is 15 residues long. The CDR3 reads CASSRRQGGTGELFF. The CDR3 DNA sequence: TGCGCCAGCAGCCGAAGACAGGGGGGGACCGGGGAGCTGTTTTTT.

This clonotype was seen repeatedly, ten times or more. The chain couples TRBV20-1 to TRBJ1-1, with 7 bases fitting TRBD1. V shed 0 bases and J 1 base; nucleotides not matched to a gene: 20. The CDR3 is made up of 20 amino acids. CDR1 DFQATT and CDR2 SNEGSKA come from the germline V gene (reference sequence). In DNA, the CDR3 is TGCAGTGCTAGAGAAATGTTTGTCTATAGGGGGCTCGGCGGGAACACTGAAGCTTTCTTT. Translation: CSAREMFVYRGLGGNTEAFF.